These 20 T cell receptor beta chains were sequenced from one sample in a study of T cell changes during pregnancy in multiple sclerosis. Data came from immunoSEQ multiplex PCR; TCRdb stores just in-frame clones and leaves some out. The sample includes about 21,000 clones, 80% to 90% seen only once; the top ten take over 4.5%. This material consisted of CD8+ T cells from peripheral blood mononuclear cells, taken after pregnancy. These receptors all stem from a female donor in good health, enrolled as a control in a pregnancy study.

The V call is TRBV5-6, the J call TRBJ2-7; no definite D call. V was pared by 1 base and J by 4 bases, with 9 bases between. The CDR3 totals 13 residues. Germline V gene sequence: CDR1 SGHDT, CDR2 YYEEEE. The DNA of the CDR3 is TGTGCCAGCAGCTTGACTCCCGGTTACGAGCAGTACTTC. Translating gives CASSLTPGYEQYF.

The V gene is TRBV5-4, the J gene TRBJ1-2; D is ambiguous. CDR1 and CDR2 from the germline V gene are SGHNT and YYREEE (reference sequence). The CDR3 covers 14 residues. V dropped 6 bases and J dropped 5 bases, with 17 bases sitting between them. The chain's CDR3 is CASTTPGSGYGYTF. DNA for the CDR3: TGTGCCAGCACCACCCCGGGTTCCGGATATGGCTACACCTTC.

V and J are TRBV7-9 and TRBJ2-2; maybe TRBD2 (7 bases). V was shortened by 5 bases and J by 4 bases, with 17 bases between the two germline ends. From germline, CDR1 is SEHNR and CDR2 FQNEAQ (reference sequence). This CDR3 comprises 16 residues. The CDR3 DNA is TGTGCCAGCAGCCCCATGGAGGGGGGGACCACCGGGGAGCTGTTTTTT. This codes for CASSPMEGGTTGELFF.

The chain is built from TRBV6-6 and TRBJ1-5; D unresolved. The CDR3 contains 14 residues. Trimming shortened V by 3 bases and J by 9 bases, and 15 bases separated the two germline ends. Germline CDR1 and CDR2: MNHNY and SVGAGI (reference sequence). In DNA, the CDR3 is TGTGCCAGCAGTTATGAGTATTTGGGCACGCCCCAGCATTTT. This sequence encodes CASSYEYLGTPQHF.

V and J are TRBV7-7 and TRBJ2-5; D is unresolved. Matching the DNA end better, TRBJ2-7 makes the J call doubtful. Germline CDR1 is SSHAT and CDR2 is FNYEAQ (reference sequence). The CDR3 spans 13 residues. The DNA of the CDR3 is TGTGCCAGCAGCTTAAAGTCCAACTACGAGCAGTACTTC. Translation gives CASSLKSNYEQYF.

The chain is built from TRBV27 and TRBJ2-5, with TRBD2 matching over 9 bases. V trimming: 4 bases; J trimming: 1 base; junction bases outside the gene matches: 4. Per the germline V gene, CDR1 is MNHEY and CDR2 is SMNVEV (reference sequence). CDR3 size: 15 residues. The CDR3 DNA reads as TGTGCCAGCAGTTCGGCTAGCGGGGCCCAAGAGACCCAGTACTTC. It encodes CASSSASGAQETQYF.

This chain links TRBV5-5 with TRBJ2-1; 11 nucleotides agree with TRBD1. Looked up from germline, CDR1 is SGHKS and CDR2 is YYEKEE (reference sequence). V lost 4 bases, J lost 6 bases, and 3 bases stayed unmatched. The CDR3 contains 14 residues. This CDR3 reads CASSGTGGINEQFF. For the CDR3, the DNA is TGTGCCAGCAGCGGGACAGGGGGGATCAATGAGCAGTTCTTC.

Concerning this clone: Other DNA sequences in this sample translate to the same CDR3. This chain connects TRBV5-1 to TRBJ2-7; TRBD1 agrees at 8 bases. This CDR3 has 13 residues. CDR1 is SGHRS and CDR2 is YFSETQ in the germline V gene. The junction had 4 bases not matched to a gene; V was cut back by 4 bases and J by 4 bases. The CDR3 coding sequence is TGCGCCAGCAGCCTCACAGGGGGTTACGAGCAGTACTTC. Protein sequence: CASSLTGGYEQYF.

J is TRBJ1-1 and V is TRBV10-3; 9 bases map to TRBD1. The germline V gene encodes CDR1 ENHRY and CDR2 SYGVKD. The V gene end was trimmed by 7 bases and the J gene end by 2 bases; junction bases not matched to a gene: 5. This CDR3 has 14 residues. The CDR3 sequence: CAINQGQGNTEAFF. CDR3 nucleotides: TGTGCCATCAACCAGGGACAGGGAAACACTGAAGCTTTCTTT.

This sequence joins TRBV15 and TRBJ2-6, with a tentative D call TRBD1 (6 bases). The germline CDR1 and CDR2 sequences are LNHNV and YYDKDF (reference sequence). Between the trimmed V and J ends, which lost 0 bases and 2 bases, there was a span of 8 bases. This CDR3 region has 16 residues. The chain's CDR3 is CATSRDGGAGANVLTF. CDR3 DNA sequence: TGTGCCACCAGCAGAGATGGGGGCGCTGGGGCCAACGTCCTGACTTTC.

The chain has TRBV30 and TRBJ1-1, with 8 bases matching TRBD1. Germline V gene data show CDR1 as GTSNPN and CDR2 as SVGIG (reference sequence). The V gene end was trimmed by 4 bases and the J gene end by 5 bases; junction bases not matched to a gene: 3. This CDR3 contains 12 residues. The CDR3 protein is CAWTGGATEAFF. CDR3 in DNA: TGTGCCTGGACAGGGGGCGCGACTGAAGCTTTCTTT.

The rearrangement joins TRBV5-1 to TRBJ2-7; 10 bases line up with TRBD2. Germline values: CDR1 SGHRS, CDR2 YFSETQ. The trim removed 2 bases at V and 1 base at J, leaving 3 bases unmatched. The CDR3 totals 15 residues. The chain's CDR3 is CASSFGTSVSYEQYF. The DNA of the CDR3 is TGCGCCAGCAGCTTTGGGACTAGCGTTTCCTACGAGCAGTACTTC.

This clone ranks as medium-sized. The chain is built from TRBV19 and TRBJ2-3; a weak D match, TRBD2 (7 bases). With 6 bases removed from V and 4 bases from J, the gap between germline ends came to 20 bases. Germline loops: CDR1 LNHDA, CDR2 SQIVND (reference sequence). The CDR3 covers 16 residues. As DNA, the CDR3 is TGTGCCAGTAGCCTAAGGGAGGGGGTGGTGGCAGATACGCAGTATTTT. Translating gives CASSLREGVVADTQYF.

The chain employs TRBV27 and TRBJ1-2, with D maybe TRBD1 (6 bases). With 5 bases removed from V and 8 bases from J, the gap between germline ends came to 18 bases. Germline values: CDR1 MNHEY, CDR2 SMNVEV (reference sequence). The CDR3 is made up of 14 amino acids. This chain's CDR3 is CASSAQGRLGGYTF. For the CDR3, the DNA is TGTGCCAGCAGTGCTCAGGGGCGCCTCGGGGGCTACACCTTC.

The genes are TRBV29-1 and TRBJ1-2; 8 bases are a match to TRBD1. V lost 4 bases and J lost 4; bases outside the gene matches: 11. The V gene's germline CDR1 is SQVTM and CDR2 ANQGSEA. The CDR3 spans 15 residues. The CDR3 region has the DNA TGCAGCGTTGTGGACCGGGACAGGACCACCTATGGCTACACCTTC. Encoded protein: CSVVDRDRTTYGYTF.

This chain links TRBV14 with TRBJ1-6; 9 bases fit TRBD1. The CDR3 consists of 16 residues. Looked up from germline, CDR1 is SGHDN and CDR2 is FVKESK. Losses at the gene ends were 6 bases for V and 2 bases for J; bases not matched to a gene: 5. CDR3 DNA: TGTGCCAGCAGTCGGGACAGGGCAACCTATAATTCACCCCTCCACTTT. Residues: CASSRDRATYNSPLHF.

This clone was counted a few times. The chain carries TRBV4-1 and TRBJ2-5; D not resolved. Germline V lookup: CDR1 MGHRA, CDR2 YSYEKL. V dropped 0 bases and J dropped 5 bases, with 4 bases sitting between them. The CDR3 is made up of 12 amino acids. CDR3 coding DNA: TGCGCCAGCAGCCAAGACCGGGAGACCCAGTACTTC. Residues: CASSQDRETQYF.

In DNA, the CDR3 is TGTGCCACCAGCACTCCCGAAAAACTGTTTTTT. This codes for CATSTPEKLFF. The chain links TRBV15 to TRBJ1-4; D is unresolved. The V end was cut by 4 bases, the J end by 8 bases, with 5 bases between. This CDR3 is built from 11 residues. CDR1 LNHNV and CDR2 YYDKDF come from the germline V gene (reference sequence).

V gene TRBV4-1 combines with J gene TRBJ2-2; D perhaps matches TRBD1 (5 bases). This CDR3 region has 11 residues. Germline CDR1 reads MGHRA; CDR2 reads YSYEKL. V was cut by 6 bases and J by 7 bases, with 6 bases left in between. Here the CDR3 reads CASRRGGELFF. The CDR3 nucleotides are TGCGCCAGCAGAAGGGGCGGGGAGCTGTTTTTT.

The genes are TRBV4-2 and TRBJ2-3; a possible D gene is TRBD2 (6 bases). The CDR3 runs 14 residues. CDR1 LGHNA and CDR2 YNFKEQ come from the germline V gene. Trimming stripped 4 bases from V and 5 bases from J, with 13 bases between. CDR3 nucleotides: TGTGCCAGCAGCCTGGACCGGGGGATAGATACGCAGTATTTT. Its translation: CASSLDRGIDTQYF.